This T cell receptor beta chain appears in the sequencing data of a study of T-cell memory formation after mild COVID-19. Study-wide findings and caveats: The study found balanced CD4/CD8 in clones contracting day 15 to 85 and a CD4+ lean in later expanders.

CDR1 and CDR2 (germline): SGHNT, YYREEE (reference sequence). V lost 4 bases, J lost 10 bases, and 11 bases stayed unmatched. The CDR3 has 15 residues. Concerning this clonotype itself: Its antigen is unknown.

TCRdb reprocessed the 5' RACE reads via MiXCR and lists one record per CDR3 protein. Among a few hundred thousand distinct CDR3 sequences listed, approximately 14% were seen once. The TCR comes from a young man who had mild COVID-19 (a few samples of this study predate the infection). Cell type and time point are not known. This chain connects TRBV5-4 to TRBJ2-1; TRBD2 matches at 10 bases. Material: PBMCs or a T cell subset sorted from them (not recorded which). The CDR3 DNA reads TGTGCCAGCAGCGACCAAGGTAGCGGGGGGCGGGAGCAGTTCTTC. Translated: CASSDQGSGGREQFF.